This entry lists 3 T cell receptor beta chains sequenced from one sample in a study of cytomegalovirus exposure and HLA in healthy donors. Vbeta (60) and Jbeta (13) primers were used in the PCR. This table comes from immunoSEQ multiplex PCR, and its TCRdb copy is limited to in-frame clones, with some not included. The sample has about 140,000 clones; roughly 73% are singletons. Sequencing was done on a sample of PBMCs. The receptors shown here come from a human donor in good health.

This clone turned up a few times. The V gene is TRBV6-1, the J gene TRBJ2-4; a possible D gene is TRBD1 (6 bases). Germline V gene sequence: CDR1 MNHNS, CDR2 SASEGT. The length of the CDR3 is 16 residues. Deletions cut 4 bases from V and 1 base from J, with 14 bases between. The CDR3 DNA follows: TGTGCCAGCAGTGCCGCAGCGACAGGCGCCAAAAACATTCAGTACTTC. Its protein is CASSAAATGAKNIQYF.

The rearrangement links TRBV5-6 to TRBJ1-2; TRBD1 aligns across 7 bases. Germline V lookup: CDR1 SGHDT, CDR2 YYEEEE. V lost 2 bases, J lost 7 bases, and 5 bases stayed unmatched. The CDR3 extends over 13 amino acids. This CDR3 is CASSLTGVVGYTF. The DNA of the CDR3 is TGTGCCAGCAGCTTAACAGGGGTTGTTGGCTACACCTTC.

This clone has a handful of counts. This chain uses TRBV6-1 with TRBJ2-5; TRBD1 aligns across 7 bases. Germline values: CDR1 MNHNS, CDR2 SASEGT. CDR3 length equals 14 residues. Losses at the gene ends were 5 bases for V and 4 bases for J; bases not matched to a gene: 7. The CDR3 DNA is TGTGCCAGCAGTAATCAGGGGGTTGGAGAGACCCAGTACTTC. Translated, it gives CASSNQGVGETQYF.